This T cell receptor (beta chain) was identified during a study of beta chain features in type 1 diabetes. Study-wide results and limits: A moderate, significant TCRB CDR3 shortening appeared in type 1 diabetes across four CD4+ subsets.

Trimming removed 6 bases from V and 0 bases from J, with 17 bases in between. The CDR3 has 16 residues. CDR1 SQVTM and CDR2 ANQGSEA come from the germline V gene. The authors reverse transcribed all of the isolated RNA, so sequencing captured expressed TCRB transcripts. Sequenced by immunoSEQ multiplex PCR; TCRdb stores in-frame clones only, minus some. The sample holds nearly 700,000 clones, around 15% seen once. Once sorted, every population was more than 98% pure. About this clone itself: Its antigen is unknown.

The source of this sequence is a young man with type 1 diabetes. The chain joins TRBV29-1 to TRBJ1-4; no firm D call. Sequences were obtained from naive CD4+ T cells from blood. CDR3 loop: CSVEKFRAATNEKLFF. DNA of the CDR3: TGCAGCGTAGAAAAGTTCCGGGCGGCAACTAATGAAAAACTGTTTTTT. Complete variable domain (other parts from reference TRBV29-1 and TRBJ1-4): SAVISQKPSRDICQRGTSLTIQCQVDSQVTMMFWYRQQPGQSLTLIATANQGSEATYESGFVIDKFPISRPNLTFSTLTVSNMSPEDSSIYLCSVEKFRAATNEKLFFGSGTQLSVL.